The TCR beta chain under discussion was sequenced for a study of CD8 T cells in ankylosing spondylitis. A word on this clonotype: The antigen is unknown.

General study findings and limits: Seemingly distinctive of ankylosing spondylitis blood was a TCR beta motif formed by eight highly homologous variants. Some motif variants had been reported before (in reactive arthritis synovial fluid and blood).

TCRdb independently ran MiXCR on the 5' RACE reads; one entry per CDR3 protein. In the table there are some 840,000 distinct CDR3 sequences, approximately 12% of which are singletons. This CDR3 comprises 14 residues. The ends were cut back, 6 bases at V and 0 bases at J, with 11 bases in the middle. CDR1 is DFQATT, CDR2 SNEGSKA, per germline (reference sequence). V usage is TRBV20-1 and J usage is TRBJ2-2; the D gene is possibly TRBD1 (6 bases). The sample taken for sequencing was blood, either unsorted or a sorted T cell fraction (not recorded which). This TCR was recovered from a male donor with ankylosing spondylitis. CDR3 bases: TGCAGTGCCTTCACAGGGTCGAACACCGGGGAGCTGTTTTTT. Translated: CSAFTGSNTGELFF.